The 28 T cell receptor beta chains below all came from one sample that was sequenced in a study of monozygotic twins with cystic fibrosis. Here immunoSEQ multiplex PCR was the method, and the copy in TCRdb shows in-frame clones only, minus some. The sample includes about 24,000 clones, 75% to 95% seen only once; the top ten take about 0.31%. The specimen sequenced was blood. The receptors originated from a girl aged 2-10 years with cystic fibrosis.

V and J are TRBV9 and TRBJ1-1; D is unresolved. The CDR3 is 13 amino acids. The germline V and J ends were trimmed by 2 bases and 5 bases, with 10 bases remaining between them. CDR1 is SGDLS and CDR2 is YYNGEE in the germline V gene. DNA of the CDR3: TGTGCCAGCAGCGTGGGTGCAAAAACTGAAGCTTTCTTT. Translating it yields CASSVGAKTEAFF.

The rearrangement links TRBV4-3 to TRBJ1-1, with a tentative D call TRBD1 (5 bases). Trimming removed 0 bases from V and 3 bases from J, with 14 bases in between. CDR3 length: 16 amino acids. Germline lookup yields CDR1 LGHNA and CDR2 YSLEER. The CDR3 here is CASSQEWGDMDTEAFF. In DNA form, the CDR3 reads TGCGCCAGCAGCCAAGAGTGGGGGGATATGGACACTGAAGCTTTCTTT.

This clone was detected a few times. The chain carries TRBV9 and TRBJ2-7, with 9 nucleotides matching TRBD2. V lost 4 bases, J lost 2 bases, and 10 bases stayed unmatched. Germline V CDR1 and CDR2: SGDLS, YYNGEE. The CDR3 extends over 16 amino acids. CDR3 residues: CASSPGLAGNTYEQYF. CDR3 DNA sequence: TGTGCCAGCAGCCCTGGCCTAGCGGGGAATACCTACGAGCAGTACTTC.

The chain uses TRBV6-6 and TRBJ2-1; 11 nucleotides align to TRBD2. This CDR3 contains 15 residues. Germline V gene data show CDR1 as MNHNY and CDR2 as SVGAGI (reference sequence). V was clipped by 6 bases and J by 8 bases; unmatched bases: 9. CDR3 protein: CASRTRTSGGDEQFF. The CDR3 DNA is TGTGCCAGCAGAACTCGTACTAGCGGGGGTGATGAGCAGTTCTTC.

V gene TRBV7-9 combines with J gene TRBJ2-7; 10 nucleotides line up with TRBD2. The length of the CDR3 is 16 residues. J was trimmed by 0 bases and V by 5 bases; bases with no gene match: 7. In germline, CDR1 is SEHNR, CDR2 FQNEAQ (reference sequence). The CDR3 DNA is TGTGCCAGCAGCCCGCCGAGACTAGCGGGCTCCTACGAGCAGTACTTC. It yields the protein CASSPPRLAGSYEQYF.

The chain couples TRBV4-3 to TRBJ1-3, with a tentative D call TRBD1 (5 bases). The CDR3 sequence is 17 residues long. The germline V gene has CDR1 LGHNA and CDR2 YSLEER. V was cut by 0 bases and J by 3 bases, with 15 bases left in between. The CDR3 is CASSQDSGGIGGNTIYF. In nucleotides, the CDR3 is TGCGCCAGCAGCCAAGATTCTGGGGGTATCGGTGGAAACACCATATATTTT.

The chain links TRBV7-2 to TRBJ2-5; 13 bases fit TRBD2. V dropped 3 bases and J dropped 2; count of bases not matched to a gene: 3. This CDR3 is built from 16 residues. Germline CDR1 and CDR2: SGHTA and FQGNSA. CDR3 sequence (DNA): TGTGCCAGCAGCTTGGGACTAGCGGGGATACAAGAGACCCAGTACTTC. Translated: CASSLGLAGIQETQYF.

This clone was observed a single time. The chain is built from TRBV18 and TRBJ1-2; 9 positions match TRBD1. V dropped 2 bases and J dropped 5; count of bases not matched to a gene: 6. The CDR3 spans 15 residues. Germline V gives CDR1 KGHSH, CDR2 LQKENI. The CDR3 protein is CASSPGQGPAYGYTF. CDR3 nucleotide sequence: TGTGCCAGCTCACCAGGACAGGGGCCGGCTTATGGCTACACCTTC.

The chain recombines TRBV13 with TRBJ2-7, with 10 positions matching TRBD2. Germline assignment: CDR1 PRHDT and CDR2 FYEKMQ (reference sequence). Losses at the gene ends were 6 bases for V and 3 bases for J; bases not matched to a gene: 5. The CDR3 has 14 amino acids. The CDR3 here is CASSLQRGGYEQYF. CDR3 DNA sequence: TGTGCCAGCAGTCTGCAGCGGGGGGGCTACGAGCAGTACTTC.

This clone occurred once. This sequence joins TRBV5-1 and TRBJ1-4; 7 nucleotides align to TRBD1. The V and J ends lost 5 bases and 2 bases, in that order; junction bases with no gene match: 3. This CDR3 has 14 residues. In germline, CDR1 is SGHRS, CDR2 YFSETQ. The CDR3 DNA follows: TGCGCCAGCAGGACAGGGTCGACTAATGAAAAACTGTTTTTT. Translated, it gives CASRTGSTNEKLFF.

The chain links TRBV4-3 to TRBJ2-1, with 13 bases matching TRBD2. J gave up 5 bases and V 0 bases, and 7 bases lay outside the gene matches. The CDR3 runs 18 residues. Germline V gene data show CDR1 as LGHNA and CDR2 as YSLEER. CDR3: CASSQDKGGLAGDNEQFF. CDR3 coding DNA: TGCGCCAGCAGCCAAGATAAAGGAGGACTAGCGGGGGACAATGAGCAGTTCTTC.

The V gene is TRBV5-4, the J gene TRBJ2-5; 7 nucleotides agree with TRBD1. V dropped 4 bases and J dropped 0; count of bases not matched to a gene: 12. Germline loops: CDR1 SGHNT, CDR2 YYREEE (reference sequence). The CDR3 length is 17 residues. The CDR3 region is CASSVRDSDMYQETQYF. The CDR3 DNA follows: TGTGCCAGCAGCGTCCGGGACAGTGACATGTACCAAGAGACCCAGTACTTC.

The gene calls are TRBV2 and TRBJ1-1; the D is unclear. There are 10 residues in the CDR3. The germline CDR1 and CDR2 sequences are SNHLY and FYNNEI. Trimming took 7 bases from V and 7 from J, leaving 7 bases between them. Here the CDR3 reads CASIYFEAFF. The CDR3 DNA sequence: TGTGCCAGCATCTACTTTGAAGCTTTCTTT.

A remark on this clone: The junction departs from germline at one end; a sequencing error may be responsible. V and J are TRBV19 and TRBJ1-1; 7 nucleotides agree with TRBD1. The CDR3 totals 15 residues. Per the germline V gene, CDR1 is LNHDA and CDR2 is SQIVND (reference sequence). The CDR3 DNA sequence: TGTGCCAGTAGTACACGACAGGGACGGAACCCTGAAGCTTTCTTT. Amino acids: CASSTRQGRNPEAFF.

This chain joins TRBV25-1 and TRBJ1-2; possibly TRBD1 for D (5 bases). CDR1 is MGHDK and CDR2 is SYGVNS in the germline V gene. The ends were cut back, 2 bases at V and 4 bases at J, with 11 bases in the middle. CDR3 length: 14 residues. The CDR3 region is CASSEGTGPYGYTF. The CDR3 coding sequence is TGTGCCAGCAGTGAAGGTACAGGCCCCTATGGCTACACCTTC.

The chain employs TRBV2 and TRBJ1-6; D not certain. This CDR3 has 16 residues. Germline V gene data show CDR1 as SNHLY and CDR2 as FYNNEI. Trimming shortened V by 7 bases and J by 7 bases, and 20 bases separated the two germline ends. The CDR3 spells CASTYDTFRSNSPLHF. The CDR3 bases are TGTGCCAGCACTTACGATACATTCAGGTCAAATTCACCCCTCCACTTT.

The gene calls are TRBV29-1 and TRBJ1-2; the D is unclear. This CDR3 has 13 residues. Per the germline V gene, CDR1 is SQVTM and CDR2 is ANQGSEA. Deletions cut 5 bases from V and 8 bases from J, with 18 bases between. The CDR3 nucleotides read TGCAGCGTTCCCCAGGAGGGTAATGCGGGCTACACCTTC. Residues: CSVPQEGNAGYTF.

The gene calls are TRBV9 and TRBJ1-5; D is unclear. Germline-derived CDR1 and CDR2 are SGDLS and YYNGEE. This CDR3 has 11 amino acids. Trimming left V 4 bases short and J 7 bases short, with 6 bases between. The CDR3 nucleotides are TGTGCCAGCAGCAAACAGCAGCCCCAGCATTTT. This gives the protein CASSKQQPQHF.

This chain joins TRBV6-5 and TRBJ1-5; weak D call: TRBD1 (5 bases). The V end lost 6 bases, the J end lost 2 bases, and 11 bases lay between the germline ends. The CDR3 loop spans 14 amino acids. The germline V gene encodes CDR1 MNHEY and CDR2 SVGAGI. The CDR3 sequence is CASSPTGGNQPQHF. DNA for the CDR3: TGTGCCAGCAGCCCAACAGGAGGCAATCAGCCCCAGCATTTT.

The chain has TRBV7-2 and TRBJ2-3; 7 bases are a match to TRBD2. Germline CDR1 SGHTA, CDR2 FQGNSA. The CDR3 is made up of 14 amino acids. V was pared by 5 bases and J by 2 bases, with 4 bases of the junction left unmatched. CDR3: CASSHAGVTDTQYF. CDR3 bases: TGTGCCAGCAGCCATGCGGGGGTCACAGATACGCAGTATTTT. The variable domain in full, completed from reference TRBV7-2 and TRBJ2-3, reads GAGVSQSPSNKVTEKGKDVELRCDPISGHTALYWYRQSLGQGLEFLIYFQGNSAPDKSGLPSDRFSAERTGGSVSTLTIQRTQQEDSAVYLCASSHAGVTDTQYFGPGTRLTVL.

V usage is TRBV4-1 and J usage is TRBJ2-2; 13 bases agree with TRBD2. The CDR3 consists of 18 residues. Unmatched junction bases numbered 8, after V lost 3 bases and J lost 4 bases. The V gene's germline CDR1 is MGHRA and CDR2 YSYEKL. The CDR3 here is CASSHLQGTSGVTGELFF. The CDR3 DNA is TGCGCCAGCAGCCATTTACAAGGGACTAGCGGGGTCACCGGGGAGCTGTTTTTT.

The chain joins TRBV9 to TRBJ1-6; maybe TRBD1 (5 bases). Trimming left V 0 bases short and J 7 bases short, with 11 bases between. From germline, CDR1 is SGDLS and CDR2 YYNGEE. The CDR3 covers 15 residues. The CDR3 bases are TGTGCCAGCAGCGTAGCTCAGGGAGGGAATTCACCCCTCCACTTT. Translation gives CASSVAQGGNSPLHF.

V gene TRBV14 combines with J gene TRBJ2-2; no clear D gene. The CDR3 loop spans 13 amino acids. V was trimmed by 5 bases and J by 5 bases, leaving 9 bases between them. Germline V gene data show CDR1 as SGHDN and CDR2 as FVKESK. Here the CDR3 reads CASSTYGTGELFF. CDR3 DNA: TGTGCCAGCAGCACTTACGGGACCGGGGAGCTGTTTTTT.

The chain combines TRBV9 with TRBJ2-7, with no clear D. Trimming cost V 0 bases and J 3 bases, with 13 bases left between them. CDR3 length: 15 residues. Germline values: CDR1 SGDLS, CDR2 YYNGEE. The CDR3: CASSVGVGPFYEQYF. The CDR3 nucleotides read TGTGCCAGCAGCGTAGGTGTCGGTCCGTTCTACGAGCAGTACTTC.

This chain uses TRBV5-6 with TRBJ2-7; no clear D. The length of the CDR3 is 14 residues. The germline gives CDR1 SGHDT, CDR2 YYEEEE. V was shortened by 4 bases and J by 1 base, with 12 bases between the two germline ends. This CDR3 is CASSPGGKSYEQYF. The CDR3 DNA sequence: TGTGCCAGCAGCCCCGGCGGCAAGTCCTACGAGCAGTACTTC.

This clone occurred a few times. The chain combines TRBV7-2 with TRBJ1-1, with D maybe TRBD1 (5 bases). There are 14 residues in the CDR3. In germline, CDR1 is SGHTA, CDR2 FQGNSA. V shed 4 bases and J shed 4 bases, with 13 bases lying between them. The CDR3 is CASSSTGTSTEAFF. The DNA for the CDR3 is TGTGCCAGCAGCTCGACCGGGACGAGCACTGAAGCTTTCTTT.

The CDR3 sequence is CASSVEGGSYEQYF. Written as DNA, the CDR3 is TGTGCCAGCAGCGTAGAGGGCGGTTCCTACGAGCAGTACTTC. The chain couples TRBV9 to TRBJ2-7, with unresolved D. CDR1 is SGDLS and CDR2 is YYNGEE in the germline V gene. Deletions cut 0 bases from V and 1 base from J, with 8 bases between. There are 14 residues in the CDR3.

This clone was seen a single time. The CDR3 DNA reads TGCGCCAGCAGCCAAGATCCGGCAGGGATGGACACTGAAGCTTTCTTT. Amino acid sequence: CASSQDPAGMDTEAFF. The chain has TRBV4-3 and TRBJ1-1; maybe TRBD1 (5 bases). V was shortened by 0 bases and J by 3 bases, with 14 bases between the two germline ends. In germline, CDR1 is LGHNA, CDR2 YSLEER. This CDR3 has 16 residues.